The 26 T cell receptor beta chains below were found in one sample sequenced in a study of blood T cell repertoires in COVID-19. The data were produced by immunoSEQ multiplex PCR, yet TCRdb's version contains in-frame clones alone and is incomplete. This sample carries 150,000 to 250,000 clones, roughly four fifths of them seen once, and the ten largest clones take 10% to 15%. The specimen was PBMCs or T cells enriched from blood (not recorded which). Source of these receptors: a man aged 40-50 years who had recovered from COVID-19.

The genes are TRBV3-1 (or the pseudogene TRBV3-2) and TRBJ2-1; tentative D call: TRBD2 (6 bases). This CDR3 is 16 amino acids long. V was clipped by 5 bases and J by 6 bases, with 20 bases between them. Germline assignment: CDR1 LGHDT and CDR2 YNNKEL (reference sequence). CDR3 residues: CASSSSWEVRINEQFF. In nucleotides, the CDR3 is TGTGCCAGCAGCTCCTCATGGGAGGTTAGGATCAATGAGCAGTTCTTC.

V usage is TRBV10-3 and J usage is TRBJ2-3; 10 bases line up with TRBD2. Germline CDR1 reads ENHRY; CDR2 reads SYGVKD. This CDR3 comprises 17 residues. The J segment lost 0 bases and the V segment lost 5 bases, leaving 8 bases of the junction unmatched. Written as DNA, the CDR3 is TGTGCCATCAGTTCCCCGACGACTAGCGGGAGCACAGATACGCAGTATTTT. Translated: CAISSPTTSGSTDTQYF.

V usage is TRBV5-1 and J usage is TRBJ2-7, with D perhaps matching TRBD2 (6 bases). V lost 1 base and J lost 4, with 15 bases in between. The CDR3 is 15 residues long. The germline V gene encodes CDR1 SGHRS and CDR2 YFSETQ. The CDR3 here is CASSLSGGALYEQYF. CDR3 bases: TGCGCCAGCAGCTTGAGTGGCGGGGCGTTATACGAGCAGTACTTC.

The CDR3 nucleotides read TGTGCCAGCAGCCCGGGACAGGCCCATGAAAAACTGTTTTTT. It encodes CASSPGQAHEKLFF. J is TRBJ1-4 and V is TRBV28; TRBD1 matches at 8 bases. The CDR3 is 14 residues long. Trimming took 6 bases from V and 6 from J; bases not matched to a gene: 6. Germline loops: CDR1 MDHEN, CDR2 SYDVKM.

The V and J genes are TRBV5-1 and TRBJ1-2; the match to TRBD1 covers 10 bases. The CDR3 loop spans 15 amino acids. V lost 4 bases, J lost 0 bases, and 3 bases stayed unmatched. CDR1 and CDR2 (germline): SGHRS, YFSETQ. CDR3 coding DNA: TGCGCCAGCAGCCGGGGGACAGGGGCTAACTATGGCTACACCTTC. Translating gives CASSRGTGANYGYTF.

This chain uses TRBV7-9 with TRBJ2-1, with unresolved D. CDR1 and CDR2 (germline): SEHNR, FQNEAQ (reference sequence). CDR3 length: 16 amino acids. V lost 5 bases and J lost 10, with 24 bases in between. This CDR3 is CASSPRRSLGVGEQFF. The CDR3 nucleotides are TGTGCCAGCAGCCCGCGCCGGAGCCTCGGAGTCGGAGAGCAGTTCTTC.

The CDR3, as DNA: TGCGCCAGCAGCTTGGCCTTGTCCGGGACAGAGCAGTTCTTC. Protein sequence: CASSLALSGTEQFF. V usage is TRBV5-1 and J usage is TRBJ2-1; possible D gene TRBD1, 6 bases. The germline V and J ends were trimmed by 0 bases and 10 bases, with 14 bases remaining between them. The CDR3 loop spans 14 amino acids. Germline V gene sequence: CDR1 SGHRS, CDR2 YFSETQ. Filled out from reference TRBV5-1 and TRBJ2-1, the complete variable domain reads KAGVTQTPRYLIKTRGQQVTLSCSPISGHRSVSWYQQTPGQGLQFLFEYFSETQRNKGNFPGRFSGRQFSNSRSEMNVSTLELGDSALYLCASSLALSGTEQFFGPGTRLTVL.

The gene calls are TRBV24-1 and TRBJ2-3, with TRBD2 matching 7 bases. Germline V gene lookup returns CDR1 KGHDR and CDR2 SFDVKD. This CDR3 region has 15 residues. With 5 bases clipped from V and 2 bases from J, the junction kept 6 bases outside the gene matches. The CDR3 bases are TGTGCCACCAGTGCGGGCGGGGGTAACACAGATACGCAGTATTTT. Protein product: CATSAGGGNTDTQYF.

The chain is built from TRBV7-9 and TRBJ1-6; 10 nucleotides align to TRBD1. From germline, CDR1 is SEHNR and CDR2 FQNEAQ (reference sequence). The CDR3 totals 16 residues. The junction had 6 bases not matched to a gene; V was cut back by 5 bases and J by 5 bases. CDR3 DNA: TGTGCCAGCAGCCCCCTCGGGACAGGGGATAATTCACCCCTCCACTTT. Its protein is CASSPLGTGDNSPLHF.

The chain carries TRBV2 and TRBJ1-2, with 9 bases lining up with TRBD1. This CDR3 region has 16 residues. Germline assignment: CDR1 SNHLY and CDR2 FYNNEI. The V and J ends lost 6 bases and 4 bases, in that order; junction bases with no gene match: 12. The CDR3 DNA follows: TGTGCCAGCAGGATCTCCTCGGACAGGGGAGGCTATGGCTACACCTTC. This encodes CASRISSDRGGYGYTF.

This chain uses TRBV12-5 with TRBJ2-3; D unclear. V lost 5 bases to trimming and J lost 4 bases, with 10 bases between them. The CDR3 has 13 amino acids. The germline gives CDR1 LGHNT, CDR2 FRNRAP. The CDR3 sequence is CASGTSSADTQYF. CDR3 DNA sequence: TGTGCTAGTGGTACCTCATCGGCAGATACGCAGTATTTT.

V is TRBV11-2 and J is TRBJ2-1; TRBD2 agrees at 7 bases. CDR1 is SGHAT and CDR2 is FQNNGV in the germline V gene. The CDR3 loop spans 15 amino acids. V lost 2 bases, J lost 6 bases, and 7 bases stayed unmatched. This CDR3 reads CASSLTGGSSNEQFF. CDR3 bases: TGTGCCAGCAGCTTAACCGGCGGGAGTTCCAATGAGCAGTTCTTC.

The CDR3 DNA is TGTGCCAGCAGCTTGTCGGGGGGCTGGAACACTGAAGCTTTCTTT. Translating gives CASSLSGGWNTEAFF. This chain uses TRBV5-5 with TRBJ1-1; perhaps TRBD1 as D (6 bases). Between the trimmed V and J ends, which lost 1 base and 1 base, there was a span of 11 bases. There are 15 residues in the CDR3. Germline V gives CDR1 SGHKS, CDR2 YYEKEE (reference sequence).

The chain links TRBV29-1 to TRBJ1-2; 9 positions agree with TRBD1. This CDR3 has 17 residues. V lost 5 bases and J lost 4; bases outside the gene matches: 17. The V gene's germline CDR1 is SQVTM and CDR2 ANQGSEA. CDR3 residues: CSVPRGGTGYESYGYTF. The CDR3 DNA reads as TGCAGCGTTCCTCGAGGGGGGACAGGGTACGAGAGCTATGGCTACACCTTC.

The CDR3 reads CASSYGSGAYEQYF. CDR3 nucleotides: TGTGCCAGCAGTTACGGGTCAGGGGCCTACGAGCAGTACTTC. The gene calls are TRBV6-6 and TRBJ2-7, with D possibly being TRBD1 (6 bases). Germline V gene lookup returns CDR1 MNHNY and CDR2 SVGAGI (reference sequence). The V end was cut by 2 bases, the J end by 2 bases, with 10 bases between. The CDR3 length is 14 residues.

The chain employs TRBV19 and TRBJ2-2; 11 bases are a match to TRBD2. CDR3 size: 20 residues. Germline loops: CDR1 LNHDA, CDR2 SQIVND (reference sequence). V lost 0 bases, J lost 4 bases, and 13 bases stayed unmatched. The CDR3 region has the DNA TGTGCCAGTAGTATAGATTCACTAGCGGGAGTGTTCGGTGGCACCGGGGAGCTGTTTTTT. Encoded protein: CASSIDSLAGVFGGTGELFF.

V is TRBV5-1 and J is TRBJ1-2; 9 bases map to TRBD1. This CDR3 is built from 13 residues. Per germline, CDR1 SGHRS and CDR2 YFSETQ. The ends lost 4 bases at V and 6 bases at J; junction bases unmatched: 4. CDR3 residues: CASSPGQGNGYTF. In nucleotides, the CDR3 is TGCGCCAGCAGCCCGGGACAGGGAAATGGCTACACCTTC.

The chain is built from TRBV11-2 and TRBJ2-7; 8 nucleotides match TRBD2. The CDR3 totals 18 residues. CDR1 and CDR2 (germline): SGHAT, FQNNGV. Unmatched junction bases numbered 15, after V lost 5 bases and J lost 0 bases. The CDR3 here is CASSPRDSGIDPSYEQYV. DNA of the CDR3: TGTGCCAGCAGCCCCCGGGATAGCGGGATCGACCCCTCCTACGAGCAGTACGTC.

This rearrangement joins TRBV28 to TRBJ2-1; TRBD2 might be the D (5 bases). This CDR3 region has 15 residues. V lost 7 bases to trimming and J lost 2 bases, with 15 bases between them. CDR1 is MDHEN and CDR2 is SYDVKM in the germline V gene. CDR3: CASTNGDLTYNEQFF. CDR3 DNA sequence: TGTGCCAGCACAAACGGGGATCTGACCTACAATGAGCAGTTCTTC.

This chain joins TRBV7-2 and TRBJ1-1; D remains unclear. The germline CDR1 and CDR2 sequences are SGHTA and FQGNSA. There are 13 residues in the CDR3. V was cut by 8 bases and J by 4 bases, with 14 bases left in between. The CDR3 coding sequence is TGTGCCAGCGCGACCTCTGGAGGCACTGAAGCTTTCTTT. As protein: CASATSGGTEAFF.

The V gene is TRBV7-3, the J gene TRBJ2-1, with D perhaps TRBD1 (6 bases). This CDR3 spans 16 amino acids. Trimming took off 1 base at V and 5 bases at J, with 15 bases between the two ends. Germline CDR1 SGHTA, CDR2 FQGTGA. The CDR3 DNA reads as TGTGCCAGCAGCTTAATGGCCGGACAGATAAACAATGAGCAGTTCTTC. Translating gives CASSLMAGQINNEQFF.

The chain has TRBV18 and TRBJ2-1, with TRBD2 identical over 7 bases. This CDR3 region has 16 residues. Germline assignment: CDR1 KGHSH and CDR2 LQKENI. J gave up 0 bases and V 4 bases, and 6 bases lay outside the gene matches. CDR3: CASSRTGLPSYNEQFF. CDR3 DNA sequence: TGTGCCAGCTCACGCACGGGACTACCCTCCTACAATGAGCAGTTCTTC.

The CDR3, as DNA: TGTGCCAGCAGCTCGCGACTAGCAGGGGAAAGAGAGACCCAGTACTTC. Translating gives CASSSRLAGERETQYF. The chain combines TRBV5-4 with TRBJ2-5, with D possibly TRBD2 on 7 matching bases. Germline V gives CDR1 SGHNT, CDR2 YYREEE (reference sequence). V dropped 3 bases and J dropped 4 bases, with 19 bases sitting between them. The CDR3 covers 16 residues.

V and J are TRBV7-2 and TRBJ2-3; perhaps TRBD2 as D (5 bases). Germline assignment: CDR1 SGHTA and CDR2 FQGNSA. The CDR3 covers 13 residues. Trimming removed 8 bases from V and 3 bases from J, with 12 bases in between. The CDR3 loop reads CASAPGRTDTQYF. As DNA, the CDR3 is TGTGCCAGCGCCCCGGGAAGAACAGATACGCAGTATTTT.

This chain joins TRBV5-5 and TRBJ2-1, with D maybe TRBD1 (6 bases). The ends were cut back, 5 bases at V and 0 bases at J, with 12 bases in the middle. The CDR3 extends over 15 amino acids. From germline, CDR1 is SGHKS and CDR2 YYEKEE (reference sequence). DNA of the CDR3: TGTGCCAGCAGTGAGGGGGAAAACTCCTACAATGAGCAGTTCTTC. This translates into CASSEGENSYNEQFF.

The genes are TRBV6-5 and TRBJ1-3; 7 bases line up with TRBD1. After removal of 0 bases from V and 3 bases from J, the junction contained 2 bases not matched to a gene. This CDR3 comprises 15 residues. Germline assignment: CDR1 MNHEY and CDR2 SVGAGI. CDR3 bases: TGTGCCAGCAGTTACTCAGGGGGCGGTGGAAACACCATATATTTT. Amino acids: CASSYSGGGGNTIYF.